This passage covers 18 T cell receptor beta chains from one sample sequenced in a study of post-analysis software for immune sequencing data. Broader study findings: Relative to controls, patients had several TRBV segments at higher frequency, with TRBV5-6, TRBV5-1 and TRBV20-1 among these.

Tagging with unique molecular identifiers was a feature of the TCR beta cDNA libraries. MiXCR, applied by TCRdb to the PCR reads, yields one record per CDR3 protein. The sample has a few hundred thousand distinct CDR3 sequences, roughly 30% seen once. These TCRs are of unknown antigen specificity. The specimen sequenced was blood. The receptor source for this set is a girl between 5 and 17 years old with multiple sclerosis.

The table lists this clonotype with a few counts. The J gene is TRBJ1-1, the V gene TRBV12-3 or TRBV12-4; 10 bases are a match to TRBD1. After removal of 6 bases from V and 6 bases from J, the junction contained 13 bases not matched to a gene. The CDR3 runs 16 residues. The CDR3 loop is CASRGLDRGLRAEAFF. The CDR3 coding sequence is TGTGCCAGCAGGGGCCTTGACAGGGGGCTAAGGGCTGAAGCTTTCTTT.

This chain connects TRBV5-1 to TRBJ2-3; D gene ambiguous. This CDR3 has 14 amino acids. Per germline, CDR1 SGHRS and CDR2 YFSETQ. Trimming pared 0 bases from V and 6 bases from J, leaving 11 bases between. CDR3 DNA: TGCGCCAGCAGCTTGGAGCAGGATCGGGATACGCAGTATTTT. Protein sequence: CASSLEQDRDTQYF.

In this sample, this clonotype turned up once. The rearrangement uses TRBV3-1 and TRBJ2-3; 12 nucleotides align to TRBD2. Trimming removed 0 bases from V and 6 bases from J; junction bases left unmatched: 10. The CDR3 is 18 residues long. Germline V gene sequence: CDR1 LGHDT, CDR2 YNNKEL (reference sequence). DNA for the CDR3: TGTGCCAGCAGCCAAGACTGGACTAGCGGGACTTCCGGGGATACGCAGTATTTT. Translation: CASSQDWTSGTSGDTQYF.

This clonotype was seen a few times. The chain carries TRBV5-1 and TRBJ1-5; D gene uncertain. Germline assignment: CDR1 SGHRS and CDR2 YFSETQ. The V gene lost 0 bases and the J gene lost 2 bases, with 12 bases spanning the gap. The length of the CDR3 is 16 residues. CDR3 residues: CASSLAPGSRNQPQHF. In DNA, the CDR3 is TGCGCCAGCAGCTTGGCACCGGGCAGCCGCAATCAGCCCCAGCATTTT.

V and J are TRBV12-3 or TRBV12-4 and TRBJ2-5; 8 bases line up with TRBD2. The CDR3 is 16 amino acids. V lost 2 bases to trimming and J lost 3 bases; unmatched junction nucleotides: 8. Written as DNA, the CDR3 is TGTGCCAGCAGTTTATTCTCGGGTAGCGGGGAAGAGACCCAGTACTTC. This translates into CASSLFSGSGEETQYF.

This chain joins TRBV29-1 and TRBJ1-2; 9 bases fit TRBD1. Germline V lookup: CDR1 SQVTM, CDR2 ANQGSEA. V was pared by 6 bases and J by 4 bases, with 3 bases of the junction left unmatched. This CDR3 comprises 12 residues. The CDR3 loop is CSVDRGGYGYTF. CDR3 coding DNA: TGCAGCGTGGACAGGGGCGGCTATGGCTACACCTTC.

J is TRBJ1-2 and V is TRBV11-2, with 8 positions matching TRBD1. Trimming took 5 bases from V and 4 from J; bases not matched to a gene: 6. Germline V gene sequence: CDR1 SGHAT, CDR2 FQNNGV. This CDR3 region has 14 residues. The CDR3 loop reads CASSPWDRPYGYTF. The CDR3 nucleotides are TGTGCCAGCAGCCCTTGGGACAGGCCCTATGGCTACACCTTC. Together with reference TRBV11-2 and TRBJ1-2, the CDR3 gives the full variable domain: EAGVAQSPRYKIIEKRQSVAFWCNPISGHATLYWYQQILGQGPKLLIQFQNNGVVDDSQLPKDRFSAERLKGVDSTLKIQPAKLEDSAVYLCASSPWDRPYGYTFGSGTRLTVV.

This chain connects TRBV20-1 to TRBJ1-2; a possible D gene is TRBD1 (5 bases). V was cut by 2 bases and J by 4 bases, with 11 bases left in between. Per the germline V gene, CDR1 is DFQATT and CDR2 is SNEGSKA (reference sequence). The CDR3 is made up of 13 amino acids. The DNA of the CDR3 is TGCAGTGCTAGACTGGGGGAGGTCTATGGCTACACCTTC. Its protein product is CSARLGEVYGYTF.

The sample holds a few counts of this clonotype. V and J are TRBV24-1 and TRBJ2-3; D remains unclear. This CDR3 has 11 amino acids. The germline V gene has CDR1 KGHDR and CDR2 SFDVKD. The V end was cut by 7 bases, the J end by 7 bases, with 8 bases between. CDR3 bases: TGTGCCACCAGCAACATGAATACGCAGTATTTT. Translated: CATSNMNTQYF.

The chain combines TRBV5-6 with TRBJ1-5; D not resolved. Trimming cost V 4 bases and J 1 base, with 15 bases left between them. Germline CDR1 SGHDT, CDR2 YYEEEE. The CDR3 is made up of 16 amino acids. Here the CDR3 DNA reads TGTGCCAGCAGCCTTCTCGCGGGCCGGAGCAATCAGCCCCAGCATTTT. It is translated as CASSLLAGRSNQPQHF.

This rearrangement joins TRBV5-1 to TRBJ2-7, with 8 bases aligning to TRBD1. Germline CDR1 is SGHRS and CDR2 is YFSETQ. Unmatched junction bases numbered 13, after V lost 4 bases and J lost 7 bases. CDR3 length equals 15 residues. DNA for the CDR3: TGCGCCAGCAGCCCACGGACAGGGACGTGCATGGAGCAGTACTTC. It translates to CASSPRTGTCMEQYF.

This clonotype was seen more than once but under ten times. This rearrangement joins TRBV2 to TRBJ2-7; TRBD1 agrees at 7 bases. V trimming: 3 bases; J trimming: 8 bases; junction bases outside the gene matches: 7. Germline CDR1 reads SNHLY; CDR2 reads FYNNEI. This CDR3 is built from 13 residues. The CDR3: CASSDRGSSQQYF. The CDR3 region has the DNA TGTGCCAGCAGTGACAGGGGGTCTTCTCAGCAGTACTTC. The variable domain in full, with the rest retrieved from reference TRBV2 and TRBJ2-7, is EPEVTQTPSHQVTQMGQEVILRCVPISNHLYFYWYRQILGQKVEFLVSFYNNEISEKSEIFDDQFSVERPDGSNFTLKIRSTKLEDSAMYFCASSDRGSSQQYFGPGTRLTVT.

This clonotype was counted between two and nine times. The junction departs from the called germline gene at one end, perhaps through a read error. The chain combines TRBV7-9 with TRBJ1-1; D might be TRBD1 (5 bases). CDR3 length: 16 amino acids. CDR1 SEHNR and CDR2 FQNEAQ come from the germline V gene (reference sequence). For the CDR3, the DNA is TGTGCCAGCAGCCGACCCACACGGGACCTGAACGCTGAAGCTTTCTTT. Its translation: CASSRPTRDLNAEAFF.

The chain uses TRBV7-9 and TRBJ1-5; D is undetermined. The V gene lost 0 bases and the J gene lost 3 bases, with 9 bases spanning the gap. This CDR3 comprises 15 residues. Per the germline V gene, CDR1 is SEHNR and CDR2 is FQNEAQ (reference sequence). The CDR3 coding sequence is TGTGCCAGCAGCTTAGCTGGCAGTGCCAATCAGCCCCAGCATTTT. Translation: CASSLAGSANQPQHF.

CDR3 protein: CASSLAATAADTQYF. The CDR3 region has the DNA TGTGCCAGCAGCTTAGCGGCGACAGCGGCAGATACGCAGTATTTT. The V gene is TRBV7-2, the J gene TRBJ2-3; D tentatively fits TRBD1 or TRBD2 (5 bases each). The CDR3 is 15 amino acids. V lost 0 bases, J lost 4 bases, and 11 bases lay in between. The germline V gene encodes CDR1 SGHTA and CDR2 FQGNSA.

This chain joins TRBV20-1 and TRBJ2-7; maybe TRBD2 (5 bases). Trimming pared 3 bases from V and 7 bases from J, leaving 16 bases between. CDR1 and CDR2 (germline): DFQATT, SNEGSKA (reference sequence). This CDR3 has 13 amino acids. The CDR3 reads CSASGLRLGEQYF. The CDR3 DNA follows: TGCAGTGCTAGCGGACTCCGCCTAGGAGAGCAGTACTTC.

There are many counts of this clonotype. The rearrangement joins TRBV20-1 to TRBJ2-7, with TRBD1 identical over 7 bases. V shed 5 bases, J shed 0 bases, and the junction held 7 bases outside the gene matches. This CDR3 has 14 residues. Germline lookup yields CDR1 DFQATT and CDR2 SNEGSKA (reference sequence). Here the CDR3 reads CSAADRAISYEQYF. CDR3 nucleotides: TGCAGTGCTGCTGACAGGGCGATCTCCTACGAGCAGTACTTC.

The chain carries TRBV30 and TRBJ2-5; TRBD2 agrees at 9 bases. The DNA end is a closer match to TRBJ2-7, so the J assignment may be wrong. This CDR3 is built from 13 residues. The germline gives CDR1 GTSNPN, CDR2 SVGIG (reference sequence). CDR3 bases: TGTGCCTGGAGACTAGCGGGCGGCAACGAGCAGTACTTC. Translated: CAWRLAGGNEQYF.